What follows are 14 T cell receptor beta chains derived from one specimen sequenced in a study of blood T cells in healthy people across ages. Primers used in a second PCR of roughly 7 to 12 cycles were a sample-barcoded 5' primer and a J-beta primer mix. TCRdb re-derived calls from the 5' RACE reads in MiXCR, one entry per CDR3 protein. The data contain about 800,000 distinct CDR3 sequences, 25% of them singletons. The same specimen was also included in a second study, on T cells of mothers and their children.

Material: blood. The origin of the receptors is a boy aged 5-17 years in good health.

The rearrangement links TRBV20-1 to TRBJ1-1; the match to TRBD1 covers 8 bases. Germline V gene sequence: CDR1 DFQATT, CDR2 SNEGSKA (reference sequence). Germline trimming cut 6 bases from V and 3 bases from J; bases unmatched to any gene: 3. CDR3 length: 12 amino acids. This chain's CDR3 is CSADRVDTEAFF. In DNA form, the CDR3 reads TGCAGTGCGGACAGGGTGGACACTGAAGCTTTCTTT.

This sequence joins TRBV29-1 and TRBJ2-5, with 8 bases matching TRBD1. CDR1 is SQVTM, CDR2 ANQGSEA, per germline. There are 13 residues in the CDR3. The junction had 6 bases not matched to a gene; V was cut back by 4 bases and J by 5 bases. The CDR3 loop is CSVGHRGYETQYF. In DNA, the CDR3 is TGCAGCGTTGGCCACAGGGGGTATGAGACCCAGTACTTC.

The gene calls are TRBV7-2 and TRBJ2-3; D might be TRBD2 (5 bases). Germline CDR1 and CDR2: SGHTA and FQGNSA. The length of the CDR3 is 15 residues. V dropped 3 bases and J dropped 0 bases, with 10 bases sitting between them. The chain's CDR3 is CASSFGGTSTDTQYF. For the CDR3, the DNA is TGTGCCAGCAGCTTCGGAGGAACTAGCACAGATACGCAGTATTTT. Together with reference TRBV7-2 and TRBJ2-3, the CDR3 gives the full variable domain: GAGVSQSPSNKVTEKGKDVELRCDPISGHTALYWYRQSLGQGLEFLIYFQGNSAPDKSGLPSDRFSAERTGGSVSTLTIQRTQQEDSAVYLCASSFGGTSTDTQYFGPGTRLTVL.

The table lists this clonotype with a few counts. J is TRBJ2-2 and V is TRBV9; 15 bases line up with TRBD2. The CDR3 has 17 residues. Germline V lookup: CDR1 SGDLS, CDR2 YYNGEE. J was trimmed by 11 bases and V by 2 bases; bases with no gene match: 10. Written as DNA, the CDR3 is TGTGCCAGCAGCGTCCCGGGACTAGCGGGAGGTTTTGGAGAGCTGTTTTTT. Protein: CASSVPGLAGGFGELFF.

The chain uses TRBV19 and TRBJ1-1; the D is unclear. V gave up 5 bases and J gave up 4 bases, with 17 bases separating them. Germline CDR1 reads LNHDA; CDR2 reads SQIVND (reference sequence). The length of the CDR3 is 15 residues. The CDR3 coding sequence is TGTGCCAGTAGTCCCATTTCGGCAGGACTCACTGAAGCTTTCTTT. It encodes CASSPISAGLTEAFF.

This chain joins TRBV5-1 and TRBJ2-5, with D possibly being TRBD1 or TRBD2 (6 bases each). Judging by the DNA end, TRBJ2-7 fits better; the J call may be wrong. The germline V gene has CDR1 SGHRS and CDR2 YFSETQ. This CDR3 is built from 16 residues. CDR3 region: CASSLGGTTNAYEQYF. CDR3 bases: TGCGCCAGCAGCTTAGGCGGGACAACTAACGCCTACGAGCAGTACTTC.

This clonotype was detected only a few times. V usage is TRBV28 and J usage is TRBJ2-4; 8 nucleotides match TRBD2. Unmatched junction bases numbered 10, after V lost 4 bases and J lost 8 bases. In germline, CDR1 is MDHEN, CDR2 SYDVKM. The CDR3 spans 15 residues. The CDR3 here is CASSYSGGPEDIQYF. CDR3 nucleotides: TGTGCCAGCAGTTACTCGGGGGGGCCCGAGGACATTCAGTACTTC.

There are many counts of this clonotype. The chain couples TRBV29-1 to TRBJ2-5; D gene ambiguous. V lost 3 bases to trimming and J lost 7 bases, with 9 bases between them. The CDR3 has 11 residues. Germline CDR1 is SQVTM and CDR2 is ANQGSEA. CDR3 coding DNA: TGCAGCGTTGATAGTGAGGCGACCCAGTACTTC. It is translated as CSVDSEATQYF.

The V call is TRBV7-2, the J call TRBJ1-1, with D perhaps TRBD1 (5 bases). The CDR3 length is 14 residues. Germline CDR1 reads SGHTA; CDR2 reads FQGNSA. The V end lost 5 bases, the J end lost 4 bases, and 14 bases lay between the germline ends. This CDR3 reads CASSLRSGGTEAFF. CDR3 nucleotide sequence: TGTGCCAGCAGCCTACGTTCCGGGGGCACTGAAGCTTTCTTT.

This clonotype was seen only once. The V call is TRBV9, the J call TRBJ2-7, with TRBD1 as a possible D gene (8 bases). This CDR3 comprises 15 residues. Germline CDR1 and CDR2: SGDLS and YYNGEE. The V gene lost 3 bases and the J gene lost 7 bases, with 20 bases spanning the gap. CDR3 sequence: CASSARQGPAGEQYF. The DNA of the CDR3 is TGTGCCAGCAGCGCGAGACAGGGGCCAGCGGGAGAGCAGTACTTC.

The rearrangement joins TRBV5-1 to TRBJ2-7; D perhaps matches TRBD2 (6 bases). The ends were cut back, 2 bases at V and 4 bases at J, with 22 bases in the middle. CDR3 length: 17 amino acids. CDR1 is SGHRS, CDR2 YFSETQ, per germline. The CDR3 sequence: CASSFSPDVKGGYEQYF. The CDR3 bases are TGCGCCAGCAGCTTTTCCCCGGACGTAAAAGGAGGGTACGAGCAGTACTTC.

The chain uses TRBV28 and TRBJ2-7; 7 bases map to TRBD2. This CDR3 comprises 14 residues. With 7 bases clipped from V and 5 bases from J, the junction kept 11 bases outside the gene matches. Germline CDR1 reads MDHEN; CDR2 reads SYDVKM. The CDR3 sequence: CASTARGRKNEQYF. In nucleotides, the CDR3 is TGTGCCAGCACCGCGCGCGGGAGAAAAAACGAGCAGTACTTC.

The rearrangement joins TRBV6-2 or TRBV6-3 to TRBJ2-4, with 8 bases identical to TRBD1. Germline-derived CDR1 and CDR2 are MNHEY and SVGEGT. J gave up 15 bases and V 6 bases, and 13 bases lay outside the gene matches. This CDR3 has 13 residues. DNA of the CDR3: TGTGCCAGCAGCGCCCACATGCCGGGACAGGTGTACTTC. The encoded protein is CASSAHMPGQVYF.

This chain joins TRBV29-1 and TRBJ2-2; D ambiguous. V was cut by 5 bases and J by 4 bases, with 8 bases left in between. Germline values: CDR1 SQVTM, CDR2 ANQGSEA. CDR3 length: 12 amino acids. In DNA form, the CDR3 reads TGCAGCGTTCCAGGCCTCACCGGGGAGCTGTTTTTT. Its translation is CSVPGLTGELFF.